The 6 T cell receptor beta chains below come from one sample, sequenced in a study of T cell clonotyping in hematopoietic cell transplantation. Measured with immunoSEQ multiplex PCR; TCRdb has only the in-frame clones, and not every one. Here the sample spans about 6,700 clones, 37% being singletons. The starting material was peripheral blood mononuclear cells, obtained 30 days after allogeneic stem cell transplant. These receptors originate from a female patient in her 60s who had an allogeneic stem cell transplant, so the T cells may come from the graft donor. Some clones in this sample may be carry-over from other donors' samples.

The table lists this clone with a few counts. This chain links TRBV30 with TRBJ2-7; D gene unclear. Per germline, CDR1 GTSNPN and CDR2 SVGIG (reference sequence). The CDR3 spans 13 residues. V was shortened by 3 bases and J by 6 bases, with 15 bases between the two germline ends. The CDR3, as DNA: TGTGCCTGGAGAGCTAGAACGGACGGCGAGCAGTACTTC. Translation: CAWRARTDGEQYF.

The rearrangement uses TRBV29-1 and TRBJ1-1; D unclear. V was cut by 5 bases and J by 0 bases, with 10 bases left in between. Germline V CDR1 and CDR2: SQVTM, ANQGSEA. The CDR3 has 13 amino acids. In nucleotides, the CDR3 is TGCAGCGTTAGTGAGGGCCTGAACACTGAAGCTTTCTTT. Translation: CSVSEGLNTEAFF.

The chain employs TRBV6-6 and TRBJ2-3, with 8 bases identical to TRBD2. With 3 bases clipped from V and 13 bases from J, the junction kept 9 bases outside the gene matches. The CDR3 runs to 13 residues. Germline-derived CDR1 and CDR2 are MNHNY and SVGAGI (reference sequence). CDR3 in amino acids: CASSYSSGEAEYF. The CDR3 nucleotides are TGTGCCAGCAGTTATAGTAGCGGGGAGGCCGAGTATTTT.

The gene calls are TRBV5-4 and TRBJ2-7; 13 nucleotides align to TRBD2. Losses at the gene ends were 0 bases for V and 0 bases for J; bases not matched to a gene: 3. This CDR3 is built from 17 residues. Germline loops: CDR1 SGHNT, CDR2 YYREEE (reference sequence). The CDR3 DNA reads TGTGCCAGCAGCTTGGGACTAGCGGGGGGTTACTCCTACGAGCAGTACTTC. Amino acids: CASSLGLAGGYSYEQYF. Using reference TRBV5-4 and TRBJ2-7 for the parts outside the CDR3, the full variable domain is ETGVTQSPTHLIKTRGQQVTLRCSSQSGHNTVSWYQQALGQGPQFIFQYYREEENGRGNFPPRFSGLQFPNYSSELNVNALELDDSALYLCASSLGLAGGYSYEQYFGPGTRLTVT.

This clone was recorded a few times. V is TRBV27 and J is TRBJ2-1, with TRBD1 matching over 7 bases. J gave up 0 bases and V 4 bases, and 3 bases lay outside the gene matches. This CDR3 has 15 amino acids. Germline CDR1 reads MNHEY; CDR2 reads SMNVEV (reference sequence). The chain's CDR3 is CASSSRTGSYNEQFF. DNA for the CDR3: TGTGCCAGCAGTTCCCGGACAGGCTCCTACAATGAGCAGTTCTTC.

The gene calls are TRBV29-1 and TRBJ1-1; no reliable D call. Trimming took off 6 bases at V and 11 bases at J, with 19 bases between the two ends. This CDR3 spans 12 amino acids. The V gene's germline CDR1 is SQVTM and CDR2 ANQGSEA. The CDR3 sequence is CSVTATLGRAFF. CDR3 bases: TGCAGCGTCACTGCGACCTTGGGCCGGGCTTTCTTT.